This T cell receptor (beta chain) came from a study of blood T cell repertoires in COVID-19. Whole-study context: COVID-19 samples from acute and convalescent phases originated in the United States, Italy and Spain. The cDNA or gDNA used as material had been derived from T cells, B-cell-depleted T cells, or PBMCs.

The sample holds one count of this clone. In the original processing: Amplification with reference gene primers provided the estimates of nucleated cell counts. Profiled with immunoSEQ multiplex PCR; TCRdb holds only in-frame clones, not every one. The DNA was the basis for D and trimming; V, J and clone size are from that table. The repertoire has approximately 76,000 clones, about 85% of them found once; the top ten carry about a third. J gave up 6 bases and V 1 base, and 3 bases lay outside the gene matches. Germline-derived CDR1 and CDR2 are LGHDT and YNNKEL (reference sequence). The CDR3 contains 13 residues.

This TCR was recovered from a woman of 80 years or more with active or convalescent COVID-19. V gene TRBV3-1 (or the pseudogene TRBV3-2) combines with J gene TRBJ2-7, with 7 bases matching TRBD1. Sequenced material: peripheral blood. DNA of the CDR3: TGTGCCAGCAGCCAAGTTAAGGGGGCCGAGCAGTACTTC. This codes for CASSQVKGAEQYF.